The rows below give T cell receptor beta chains drawn from one sample of a study of tumor-infiltrating lymphocytes in primary liver carcinoma. MiXCR, applied by TCRdb to the multiplex PCR reads, yields one record per CDR3 protein. The table lists approximately 99,000 distinct CDR3 sequences, more than 65% of them singletons. Sequencing was performed on liver tumor tissue from sampling region 5. Receptors originate from a woman aged 60-75 years with primary liver carcinoma and hepatitis B virus infection. The CDR3 runs from the conserved cysteine through the conserved F or W. Fields, in order: V gene, D gene, clone size, J gene, CDR3 protein, CDR3 DNA. A D gene is named only where the DNA matches it firmly. Size tells how often a clone was seen (once, few, many) or the class of an expanded clone, and some rows leave it out.

TRBV29-1,NA,few,TRBJ2-2,CSASTSLNIGELFF,TGCAGCGCCTCGACGTCCTTGAATATCGGGGAGCTGTTTTTT
TRBV11-2,NA,NA,TRBJ2-1,CASSPRGPYIEQLF,TGTGCCAGCAGCCCCCGGGGCCCCTACATTGAGCAGCTCTTC
TRBV6-5,NA,many,TRBJ2-7,CASSSRGDSPYEQYF,TGTGCCAGCAGTTCCAGGGGAGACTCCCCATACGAGCAGTACTTC
TRBV7-8,NA,NA,TRBJ1-5,CAGSLGANQPHHF,TGTGCCGGCAGCTTAGGGGCTAATCAGCCCCACCATTTT
TRBV6-5,NA,once,TRBJ1-6,CASRITRDSPLHF,TGTGCCAGCAGAATAACAAGGGATTCACCACTCCACTTT
TRBV10-3,NA,NA,TRBJ1-2,CAITSDSYGYTF,TGTGCCATCACGTCGGACAGCTATGGCTACACCTTC
TRBV5-6,TRBD1,NA,TRBJ1-1,CASSQTGVNTVAFF,TGTGCCAGCAGCCAGACAGGGGTGAACACTGTAGCTTTCTTT
TRBV10-3,NA,NA,TRBJ2-7,CATRQDSYERYF,TGTGCCACCCGACAGGACTCCTACGAGAGGTACTTC
TRBV5-4,NA,NA,TRBJ2-1,CASSLECDNEQFF,TGTGCCAGCAGCTTGGAGTGTGACAATGAGCAGTTCTTC
TRBV11-3,NA,NA,TRBJ2-5,CGSSLVEETQYF,TGTGGCAGCAGCTTAGTAGAAGAGACCCAGTACTTC
TRBV11-2,NA,NA,TRBJ1-3,CASSFGGNTMYF,TGTGCCAGCAGCTTTGGTGGAAACACCATGTATTTT
TRBV29-1,NA,NA,TRBJ2-1,CSVDGSYSEQFF,TGTAGCGTTGATGGTTCCTACAGTGAGCAGTTCTTC
TRBV4-1,NA,NA,TRBJ1-5,CASSQVGGSQPQHF,TGCGCCAGCAGCCAAGTGGGGGGAAGTCAGCCCCAGCATTTT
TRBV6-5,NA,NA,TRBJ2-7,CGSSAAAGGYYDQYF,TGTGGCAGCAGCGCGGCGGCTGGAGGGTACTACGATCAGTACTTC
TRBV29-1,NA,NA,TRBJ1-3,CSVARIGVSGNTTYF,TGCAGCGTTGCCAGGATAGGGGTATCTGGAAACACCACATATTTT
TRBV10-1,NA,NA,TRBJ1-5,CVSSDSGQPQHF,TGCGTCAGCAGTGATTCAGGTCAGCCCCAGCATTTT
TRBV20-1,TRBD2,NA,TRBJ2-1,CSARTWASGRSGYNEQFF,TGCAGTGCTAGAACGTGGGCTAGCGGGAGGTCGGGTTACAATGAGCAGTTCTTC
TRBV7-9,NA,many,TRBJ2-3,CASSPLADTQYF,TGTGCCAGCAGCCCCCTCGCAGATACGCAGTATTTT
TRBV12-3/TRBV12-4,NA,medium-sized,TRBJ2-6,CASSLRRAGANVLTF,TGTGCCAGCAGTTTACGGAGAGCTGGGGCCAACGTCCTGACTTTC
TRBV12-3/TRBV12-4,TRBD1,NA,TRBJ1-1,CANSRGFRGAFF,TGTGCCAACAGCCGGGGCTTCAGGGGGGCTTTCTTT
TRBV6-1,NA,NA,TRBJ1-1,CASSSYRNTEAFF,TGTGCCAGCAGTTCTTACAGAAACACTGAAGCTTTCTTC
TRBV6-5,NA,once,TRBJ2-7,CASSYQPVAGLYEQYF,TGTGCCAGCAGTTACCAACCGGTGGCGGGACTCTACGAGCAGTACTTC
TRBV28,NA,NA,TRBJ1-2,CASAQAGRENYGYTF,TGTGCCAGCGCCCAGGCGGGCAGGGAGAACTATGGCTACACCTTC
TRBV6-5,NA,many,TRBJ1-2,CASSIHSGSTYGYTF,TGTGCCAGCAGTATACATTCGGGGTCCACCTATGGCTACACCTTC
TRBV11-2,NA,NA,TRBJ1-2,CANSSDPIRALRYGYTF,TGTGCTAACAGCTCAGATCCGATCAGGGCGCTGCGCTATGGCTACACCTTC